This T cell receptor beta chain was documented in a study of vaccination and CD4 T cells after COVID-19. Details on this clonotype: Antigen unknown.

This CDR3 has 15 amino acids. V was trimmed by 5 bases and J by 6 bases, leaving 17 bases between them. CDR1 and CDR2 (germline): MNHEY, SMNVEV (reference sequence). Cultured CD4+ T cell DNA was sequenced using the Oncomine TCR Beta short-read assay. Genomic DNA was isolated from cultured CD4+ T cells. Via MiXCR, TCRdb re-called the PCR reads, giving one row per CDR3 protein. The data show about 15,000 distinct CDR3 sequences, with about 69% seen just once and roughly 18% held by the top ten. Treatment here: roughly ten-day PBMC culture with coronavirus spike peptide pools or control peptides (ViraFEST assay). Peptide-pool expansion of antigen-specific T cells preceded TCR sequencing in ViraFEST.

The receptor comes from a human donor who had recovered from COVID-19. This chain joins TRBV27 and TRBJ1-5; maybe TRBD1 (6 bases). Source material: CD4+ T cells from blood, cultured in vitro. The CDR3: CASSPTGGASQPQHF. In nucleotides, the CDR3 is TGTGCCAGCAGTCCAACGGGGGGGGCTAGTCAGCCCCAGCATTTT.